This TCR beta chain was sequenced for a study of regulatory T cells in long-lasting Graves disease. Specified time point: newly diagnosed GD, antithyroid drugs for less than 3 months. Generation of the TCR library employed RNA extracted from PBMCs. The CDR3 has 15 amino acids. V lost 6 bases, J lost 6 bases, and 19 bases lay in between. Germline CDR1 is MDHEN and CDR2 is SYDVKM. The authors built TCR beta libraries using iRepertoire HTBI primers and Arm-PCR of CDR3 regions. TCRdb recomputed calls from the multiplex PCR reads with MiXCR, one row per CDR3 protein. The profile shows 580,000 or so distinct CDR3 sequences, about 15% of them singletons. A word on this clonotype: A much larger clonotype is one base distant, so this may be a read error.

The sample was also linked to a second study, of T cells in Graves' hyperthyroidism and ophthalmopathy.

V is TRBV28 and J is TRBJ2-3, with D maybe TRBD2 (7 bases). This specimen consisted of peripheral blood mononuclear cells (PBMCs), obtained at new diagnosis, from a patient treated with antithyroid drugs. The receptor was derived from a man younger than 35 with Graves disease. The CDR3 nucleotides are TGTGCCAGCAGCCTACCCGGGGGGCCTGGCGATACGCAGTATTTT. Protein: CASSLPGGPGDTQYF. Looking up the rest from reference TRBV28 and TRBJ2-3 gives the full variable domain: DVKVTQSSRYLVKRTGEKVFLECVQDMDHENMFWYRQDPGLGLRLIYFSYDVKMKEKGDIPEGYSVSREKKERFSLILESASTNQTSMYLCASSLPGGPGDTQYFGPGTRLTVL.